In this sample, the clone carrying this T cell receptor beta chain turned up once. Its antigen is currently unknown. The primer mix had 60 Vbeta and 13 Jbeta primers. The protocol was immunoSEQ multiplex PCR, while the TCRdb copy is restricted to in-frame clones and leaves out a portion. The sample holds some 140,000 clones, under 80% seen once. The data were taken from a study of cytomegalovirus exposure and HLA in healthy donors. Whole-study findings and limits: Most TCR sequences were seen very rarely across donors, but some public TCRs occurred in many. Owing to their indistinguishability, certain V segments, notably TRBV6-2 and TRBV6-3, were excluded. Versus the roughly 670-donor mean, an Asian-associated ancestry cluster reportedly showed fewer N-insertions in a later analysis. Earlier results showed most TCR beta V segments being productive about 87% or about 30% of the time.

This CDR3 spans 16 amino acids. CDR1 and CDR2 (germline): MNHEY, SVGAGI. V lost 0 bases to trimming and J lost 1 base, with 12 bases between them. The sequenced sample consisted of PBMCs. The sequence came from a man younger than 35 in good health and CMV-seropositive. The chain has TRBV6-5 and TRBJ2-5; D is possibly TRBD1 (7 bases). The CDR3 protein is CASSYSSGGTQETQYF. CDR3 bases: TGTGCCAGCAGTTACTCATCAGGGGGGACCCAAGAGACCCAGTACTTC.